This T cell receptor beta chain derives from a study of control samples from healthy donors and cancer patients. The CDR3 is 16 amino acids. Trimming at V came to 0 bases and at J to 7 bases, leaving 9 bases not matched to a gene. Germline V gene lookup returns CDR1 MNHEY and CDR2 SVGAGI. Produced via immunoSEQ multiplex PCR; TCRdb's table is partial and in-frame only. The sample holds 150,000 to 200,000 clones; about 95% are singletons and the top ten take 11% to 15%. The source material was PBMCs. This chain joins TRBV6-5 and TRBJ2-7; 10 bases are a match to TRBD1. The clonotype comes from a man aged 60 to 75 with colorectal cancer. The CDR3 is CASSYSWRQGAGEQYF. The DNA of the CDR3 is TGTGCCAGCAGTTACTCGTGGCGACAGGGGGCGGGGGAGCAGTACTTC.